The source of this T cell receptor (beta chain) is a study of neurological immune-mediated disorders. 2 million unsorted PBMCs were stored in RNAlater at -80 °C before RNA extraction. Per sequencing run, 15-18 subjects together gave over 160 million TCR-beta sequences. TCRdb recomputed calls from the 5' RACE reads with MiXCR, one row per CDR3 protein. This sample has tens of thousands of distinct CDR3 sequences, with over 10% found just once. Germline lookup yields CDR1 MDHEN and CDR2 SYDVKM. Deletions cut 4 bases from V and 0 bases from J, with 13 bases between. This CDR3 has 16 residues. This clonotype was seen at least ten times. Its antigen remains unknown. The study, taken as a whole, reports: Because no CDR3 amino acid sequences were shared across subjects by expanded clones, private repertoires were suggested in all groups. The highest TCR clonal expansion occurred in HTLV-1-associated myelopathy; multiple sclerosis fell below healthy controls.

Source material: PBMCs. The TCR originated in a man aged 55 to 70 in good health. The chain is built from TRBV28 and TRBJ1-3; D is unresolved. The CDR3 is CASSSYTLSSGNTIYF. The CDR3 nucleotides are TGTGCCAGCAGTTCATACACGTTGTCCTCTGGAAACACCATATATTTT.